The entry below describes one T cell receptor beta chain. Antigen unknown. In terms of origin and age, donors were healthy Caucasian individuals from Russia aged about 6 to 90. It was approximately 10 milliliters of peripheral blood that were drawn from each donor. The source of the sample is a study of blood T cells in healthy people across ages. Findings of the study overall: Naive CD4+ cells and diversity were both higher in long-lived donors than in aged donors.

A second PCR, run for roughly 6 to 11 cycles, used a sample-barcoded 5' primer plus a J-beta primer mix. With 12 random nucleotides, a template-switch adaptor tagged each individual cDNA molecule. TCRdb itself ran the 5' RACE reads through MiXCR, one entry per CDR3 protein. This table holds over a million distinct CDR3 sequences, approximately 59% found once. V lost 3 bases and J 11 bases, leaving 16 bases between the germline ends. The CDR3 contains 13 residues. The germline V gene has CDR1 SEHNR and CDR2 FQNEAQ (reference sequence). The sample taken for sequencing was blood. The TCR was taken from a man aged 18-30 years in good health. The chain combines TRBV7-9 with TRBJ2-5, with D unresolved. The CDR3 is CASSLIQTYKQYF. CDR3 bases: TGTGCCAGCAGCTTGATACAGACCTACAAGCAGTACTTC.